A selection of T cell receptor beta chains follows, all from one sample in a study of blood T cell repertoires in COVID-19. TCRdb's copy holds only in-frame clones and misses some; the assay was immunoSEQ multiplex PCR. Altogether just under 150,000 clones are present, about 80% being singletons, with the ten largest covering around 5%. Sample: peripheral blood. The receptors derive from a human donor in a cohort sampled during active COVID-19. CDR3s include the opening cysteine and the closing phenylalanine or tryptophan. A D gene is named only where the DNA matches it firmly. The size of a clone is reported for some rows only, either as once, few or many, or as a class for expanded clones.

TRBV4-2	TRBJ2-1	TRBD2	-	CASSPRASGSWDEQFF	TGTGCCAGCAGTCCGCGGGCTAGCGGGAGTTGGGATGAGCAGTTCTTC
TRBV18	TRBJ1-3	TRBD1	few	CASSLGQALSGNTIYF	TGTGCCAGCTCACTGGGACAGGCGTTATCTGGAAACACCATATATTTT
TRBV19	TRBJ2-1	TRBD2	-	CASSVTGGSYNEQFF	TGTGCCAGTAGTGTAACGGGAGGTTCCTACAATGAGCAGTTCTTC
TRBV6-6	TRBJ2-5	-	-	CASSDEGGIQETQYF	TGTGCCAGCAGTGACGAGGGTGGTATACAAGAGACCCAGTACTTC
TRBV9	TRBJ2-1	-	once	CASSVGIRGLDEQFF	TGTGCCAGCAGCGTAGGGATAAGGGGTTTGGACGAGCAGTTCTTC
TRBV28	TRBJ2-7	TRBD2	-	CASSGVAGVLLEQYF	TGTGCCAGCAGTGGGGTAGCGGGGGTCCTTCTCGAGCAGTACTTC
TRBV4-1	TRBJ2-1	TRBD2	-	CASSQVGARESEQFF	TGCGCCAGCAGCCAAGTCGGTGCGCGGGAGAGTGAGCAGTTCTTC
TRBV21-1	TRBJ2-7	-	-	CASSKCGSGDYEQYF	TGTGCCAGCAGCAAATGCGGGTCAGGCGACTACGAGCAGTACTTC
TRBV6-5	TRBJ2-3	-	-	CASSPSGASTDTQYF	TGTGCCAGCAGTCCCTCAGGGGCTAGCACAGATACGCAGTATTTT
TRBV10-3	TRBJ2-7	-	-	CAIAWGTAPYEQYF	TGTGCCATCGCGTGGGGGACTGCTCCCTACGAGCAGTACTTC
TRBV24-1	TRBJ1-5	-	few	CATSDLISPVRHF	TGTGCCACCAGTGATTTAATTTCACCTGTCAGGCATTTT
TRBV19	TRBJ2-4	TRBD2	-	CASAQRYFSGAPTFNGNIQYF	TGTGCCAGCGCGCAACGATACTTTAGCGGGGCCCCGACCTTCAACGGAAACATTCAGTACTTC
TRBV5-1	TRBJ2-7	-	-	CASSLMQGARGEQYF	TGCGCCAGCAGCTTGATGCAAGGGGCCCGCGGAGAGCAGTACTTC
TRBV4-1	TRBJ1-1	-	-	CASSLHRATEAFF	TGCGCCAGCAGCCTTCACAGGGCTACTGAAGCTTTCTTT
TRBV30	TRBJ1-5	-	few	CAWSRGNQPQHF	TGTGCCTGGAGCCGAGGGAATCAGCCCCAGCATTTT
TRBV19	TRBJ2-7	-	-	CASSRSGTYEQYF	TGTGCCAGTAGTAGATCAGGAACCTACGAGCAGTACTTC
TRBV5-8	TRBJ1-6	-	-	CASSLGGYNSPLHF	TGTGCCAGCAGCTTGGGAGGATATAATTCACCCCTCCACTTT
TRBV11-1	TRBJ2-1	TRBD2	-	CASSTVNSGRNEQFF	TGTGCCAGCAGCACCGTCAATAGCGGGAGGAATGAGCAGTTCTTC
TRBV29-1	TRBJ1-1	TRBD1	-	CSASPGQGKGTEAFF	TGCAGCGCAAGTCCGGGACAGGGGAAGGGCACTGAAGCTTTCTTT
TRBV6-5	TRBJ1-5	-	-	CASEVSGGNQPQHF	TGTGCCAGTGAGGTTTCAGGGGGCAATCAGCCCCAGCATTTT
TRBV5-1	TRBJ1-1	TRBD1	-	CASKAQGADTEAFF	TGCGCCAGTAAAGCTCAGGGGGCGGACACTGAAGCTTTCTTT
TRBV15	TRBJ1-1	TRBD1	once	CATSRDRSTGGTLDTEAFF	TGTGCCACCAGCAGAGACCGTAGTACAGGGGGTACGTTGGACACTGAAGCTTTCTTT
TRBV5-4	TRBJ2-1	TRBD2	-	CASSSQLAGVRHEQFF	TGTGCCAGCAGCTCCCAACTAGCGGGAGTGAGACATGAGCAGTTCTTC
TRBV3-1/TRBV3-2	TRBJ2-2	TRBD2	-	CASSQGAPGLAGLTGELFF	TGTGCCAGCAGCCAAGGGGCCCCGGGACTAGCGGGTCTGACCGGGGAGCTGTTTTTT
TRBV5-1	TRBJ1-1	-	-	CASSPRDTTGNTEAFF	TGCGCCAGCAGCCCGAGGGACACCACAGGGAACACTGAAGCTTTCTTT
TRBV7-2	TRBJ1-1	-	-	CASSNSRGRTEAFF	TGTGCCAGCAGCAACTCCAGGGGACGCACTGAAGCTTTCTTT
TRBV11-1	TRBJ2-1	TRBD1	-	CASSPQGSYNEQFF	TGTGCCAGCAGCCCACAGGGGTCCTACAATGAGCAGTTCTTC
TRBV7-9	TRBJ1-1	TRBD1	-	CASSWGQFEAFF	TGTGCCAGCAGCTGGGGACAGTTTGAAGCTTTCTTT
TRBV7-9	TRBJ1-1	-	-	CASSSMGGQETEAFF	TGTGCCAGCAGCTCTATGGGCGGGCAGGAGACTGAAGCTTTCTTT
TRBV25-1	TRBJ1-2	-	-	CASSQDSDNYGYTF	TGTGCCAGCAGTCAGGACAGTGATAACTATGGCTACACCTTC
TRBV7-6	TRBJ2-1	TRBD2	-	CASSFLSVASGKYNEQFF	TGTGCCAGCAGCTTCCTCTCGGTAGCTAGCGGGAAGTACAATGAGCAGTTCTTC
TRBV6-5	TRBJ1-2	-	-	CASTLGTLYGYTF	TGTGCCAGCACTCTGGGGACTCTATATGGCTACACCTTC
TRBV24-1	TRBJ2-1	-	-	CATSDLRSWQGSYNEQFF	TGTGCCACCAGTGATTTGCGCTCTTGGCAGGGGTCCTACAATGAGCAGTTCTTC
TRBV2	TRBJ1-3	TRBD1	-	CASSPDRVGNTIYF	TGTGCCAGCAGTCCGGACAGGGTTGGAAACACCATATATTTT
TRBV9	TRBJ1-4	TRBD1	-	CASSVAGTGSEKLFF	TGTGCCAGCAGCGTCGCCGGGACAGGGTCTGAAAAACTGTTTTTT
TRBV9	TRBJ2-2	TRBD1	-	CASSVGQGDTGELFF	TGTGCCAGCAGCGTGGGACAGGGGGACACCGGGGAGCTGTTTTTT
TRBV2	TRBJ2-7	-	-	CASSSGTSYEQYF	TGTGCCAGCTCATCCGGGACAAGCTACGAGCAGTACTTC
TRBV29-1	TRBJ2-1	TRBD2	-	CSALAGGPKWDNEQFF	TGCAGCGCTCTAGCGGGGGGGCCTAAATGGGACAATGAGCAGTTCTTC
TRBV4-2	TRBJ2-6	-	-	CASSQEGAAPGANVLTF	TGTGCCAGCAGCCAAGAGGGGGCGGCCCCTGGGGCCAACGTCCTGACTTTC
TRBV3-1/TRBV3-2	TRBJ2-6	TRBD1	-	CASSPKGQGLSGANVLTF	TGTGCCAGCAGCCCAAAAGGACAGGGTTTATCTGGGGCCAACGTCCTGACTTTC
TRBV11-2	TRBJ1-1	-	-	CASRSEGGPEAFF	TGTGCCAGCCGTTCGGAGGGAGGGCCTGAAGCTTTCTTT
TRBV4-2	TRBJ2-1	-	-	CASSQDWALDGGPYNEQFF	TGTGCCAGCAGCCAAGATTGGGCGCTCGATGGGGGCCCCTACAATGAGCAGTTCTTC